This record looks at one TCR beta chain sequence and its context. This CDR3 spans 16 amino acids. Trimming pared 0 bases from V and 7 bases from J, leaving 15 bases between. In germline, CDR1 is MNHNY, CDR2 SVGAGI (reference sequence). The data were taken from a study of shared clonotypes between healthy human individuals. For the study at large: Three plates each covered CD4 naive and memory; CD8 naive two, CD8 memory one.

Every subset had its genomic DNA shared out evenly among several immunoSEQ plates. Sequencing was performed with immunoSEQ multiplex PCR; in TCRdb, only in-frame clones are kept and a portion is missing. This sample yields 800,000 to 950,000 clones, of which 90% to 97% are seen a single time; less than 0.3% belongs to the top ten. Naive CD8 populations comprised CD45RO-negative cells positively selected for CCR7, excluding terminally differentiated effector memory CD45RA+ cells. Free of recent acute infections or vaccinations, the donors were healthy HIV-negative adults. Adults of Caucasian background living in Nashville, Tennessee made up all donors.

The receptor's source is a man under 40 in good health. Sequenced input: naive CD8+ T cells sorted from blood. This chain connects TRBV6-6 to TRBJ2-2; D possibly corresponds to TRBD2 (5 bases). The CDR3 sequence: CASSYSLGEENGELFF. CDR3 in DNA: TGTGCCAGCAGTTACTCGTTGGGAGAAGAGAACGGGGAGCTGTTTTTT.